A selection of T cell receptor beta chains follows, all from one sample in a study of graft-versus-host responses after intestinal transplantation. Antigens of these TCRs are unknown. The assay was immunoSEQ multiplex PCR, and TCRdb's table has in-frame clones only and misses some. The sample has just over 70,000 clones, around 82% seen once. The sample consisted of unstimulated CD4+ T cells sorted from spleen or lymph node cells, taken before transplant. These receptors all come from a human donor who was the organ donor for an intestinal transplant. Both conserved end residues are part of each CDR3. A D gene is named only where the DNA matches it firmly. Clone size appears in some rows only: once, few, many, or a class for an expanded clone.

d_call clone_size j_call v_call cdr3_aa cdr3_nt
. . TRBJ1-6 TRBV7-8 CASSPDSPLRNSPLHF TGTGCCAGCAGCCCGGACAGCCCGCTACGGAATTCACCCCTCCACTTT
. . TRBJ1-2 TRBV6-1 CASNDRGFYGYTF TGTGCCAGCAACGACAGAGGTTTCTATGGCTACACCTTC
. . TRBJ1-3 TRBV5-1 CASSLDGSLGNTIYF TGCGCCAGCAGCCTGGACGGTTCGCTTGGAAACACCATATATTTT
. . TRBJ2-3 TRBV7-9 CASSTLGPRGTDTQYF TGTGCCAGCAGCACCCTTGGACCTAGGGGTACAGATACGCAGTATTTT
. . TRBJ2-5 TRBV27 CASSLTLRCEGETQYF TGTGCCAGCAGTTTAACCCTTCGGTGCGAGGGAGAGACCCAGTACTTC
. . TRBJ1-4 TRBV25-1 CASSEGYSSNEKLFF TGTGCCAGCAGTGAAGGGTACAGCTCTAATGAAAAACTGTTTTTT
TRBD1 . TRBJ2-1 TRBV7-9 CASSPLGQGPEQFF TGTGCCAGCAGCCCCCTCGGACAGGGGCCCGAGCAGTTCTTC
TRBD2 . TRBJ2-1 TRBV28 CASRLGGASNNEQFF TGTGCCAGCAGACTCGGGGGGGCTAGCAACAATGAGCAGTTCTTC
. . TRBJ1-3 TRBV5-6 CASSPRQVSGNTIYF TGTGCCAGCAGCCCCAGACAGGTCTCTGGAAACACCATATATTTT
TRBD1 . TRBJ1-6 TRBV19 CASGEGAYNSPLHF TGTGCCAGTGGAGAGGGGGCTTATAATTCACCCCTCCACTTT
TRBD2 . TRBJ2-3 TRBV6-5 CASSLVGLAGAAGQYF TGTGCCAGCAGTTTGGTGGGACTAGCGGGGGCCGCGGGGCAGTATTTT
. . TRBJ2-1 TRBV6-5 CASSYSATRNEQFF TGTGCCAGCAGTTACTCGGCCACTAGAAATGAGCAGTTCTTC
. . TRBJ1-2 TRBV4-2 CASSQVFNYGYTF TGTGCCAGCAGCCAAGTATTTAACTATGGCTACACCTTC
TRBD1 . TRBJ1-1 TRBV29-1 CSVLEDRGSEAFF TGCAGCGTGTTGGAGGACAGGGGAAGTGAAGCTTTCTTT
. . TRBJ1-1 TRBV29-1 CSVVVQALTEAFF TGCAGCGTTGTAGTACAGGCATTGACTGAAGCTTTCTTT
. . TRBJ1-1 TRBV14 CASSLRLSPRGNTEAFF TGTGCCAGCAGCCTCAGATTGTCTCCCAGGGGGAACACTGAAGCTTTCTTT
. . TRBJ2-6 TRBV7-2 CASSRFFGANVLTF TGTGCCAGCAGCCGTTTTTTTGGGGCCAACGTCCTGACTTTC
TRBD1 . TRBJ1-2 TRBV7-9 CASSSYRGTSYGYTF TGTGCCAGCAGCTCATACAGGGGGACCAGCTATGGCTACACCTTC
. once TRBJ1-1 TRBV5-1 CASSPLAAGMNTEAFF TGCGCCAGCAGCCCACTCGCGGCAGGGATGAACACTGAAGCTTTCTTT
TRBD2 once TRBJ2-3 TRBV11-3 CASSPTSGGADTQYF TGTGCCAGCAGCCCGACTAGCGGGGGGGCAGATACGCAGTATTTT
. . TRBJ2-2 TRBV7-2 CASSLLANTGELFF TGTGCCAGCAGCCTATTAGCAAACACCGGGGAGCTGTTTTTT
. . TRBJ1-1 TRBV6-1 CASSVLGVNTEAFF TGTGCCAGCAGTGTTCTGGGAGTGAACACTGAAGCTTTCTTT
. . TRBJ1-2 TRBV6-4 CASSDSSVLNYGYTF TGTGCCAGCAGTGACTCGTCGGTCCTTAACTATGGCTACACCTTC